This T cell receptor beta chain was obtained from a study of blood T cell repertoires in COVID-19. Study at large: Symptom resolution, clearance, or two negative PCRs marked donors in Cohort 3 as recovered. There were acute and convalescent COVID-19 samples, and they came from the United States, Italy and Spain.

TCRdb's table, derived via immunoSEQ multiplex PCR, lists solely in-frame clones and lacks some. The sample has approximately 170,000 clones; around 80% are singletons. Germline V gene lookup returns CDR1 SGHAT and CDR2 FQNNGV. The CDR3 sequence is 16 residues long. Trimming cost V 5 bases and J 0 bases, with 14 bases left between them. Sequenced material: PBMCs or T cells enriched from blood (not recorded which). The origin of this receptor is a woman between 65 and 79 years old in a cohort exposed to, infected with or recovered from COVID-19 (not recorded which). The chain combines TRBV11-2 with TRBJ2-1; D call uncertain. The CDR3 DNA sequence: TGTGCCAGCAGCCGGCGTCCCGAGGTCTCCTACAATGAGCAGTTCTTC. Amino acid sequence: CASSRRPEVSYNEQFF.